The text below deals with one T cell receptor beta chain. The source of the sample is a study of OX40 agonist ivuxolimab in advanced cancers. TCRdb's copy holds only in-frame clones and misses some; the assay was immunoSEQ multiplex PCR. Among approximately 76,000 clones listed, 86% were seen once. V was clipped by 6 bases and J by 6 bases; unmatched bases: 6. Germline CDR1 SNHLY, CDR2 FYNNEI. The CDR3 is 16 residues long. The chain employs TRBV2 and TRBJ2-4, with 15 bases lining up with TRBD2. The material sequenced was CD4+ or CD8+ T cells sorted from blood, taken in a trial of the OX40 agonist ivuxolimab. The origin of this receptor is an adult with an advanced solid tumor such as melanoma, head and neck, liver or kidney cancer. The CDR3 reads CASREGLAGGVNIQYF. CDR3 coding DNA: TGTGCCAGCAGGGAGGGACTAGCGGGAGGCGTAAACATTCAGTACTTC.